A single TCR beta chain is shown here with its context. The data were obtained in a study of technical replicates of blood from several donors. Repertoires were generated with immunoSEQ multiplex PCR, while TCRdb's copy carries only in-frame clones and drops some. The sample contains about 70,000 clones, approximately 92% of which appear only once. Germline-derived CDR1 and CDR2 are PRHDT and FYEKMQ (reference sequence). CDR3 length: 17 amino acids. The V and J ends lost 1 base and 3 bases respectively, with 18 bases between them. The source material was T cells isolated from PBMCs. The chain links TRBV13 to TRBJ1-2; D is unclear. The TCR originated in a human donor in good health. CDR3 DNA sequence: TGTGCCAGCAGCTTAGCGGCCGCTGGGCGTCAGCACTATGGCTACACCTTC. Protein sequence: CASSLAAAGRQHYGYTF.